This is a list of T cell receptor beta chains from one sample in a study of cytomegalovirus exposure and HLA in healthy donors. Repertoires were generated with immunoSEQ multiplex PCR, while TCRdb's copy carries only in-frame clones and drops some. The sample holds around 100,000 clones; more than 70% are singletons and the top ten take under 20%. Sequencing input: PBMCs. The source is an older woman in good health and CMV-seropositive. The CDR3 runs from the conserved cysteine through the conserved F or W. Each record gives: D gene, V gene, clone size, J gene, CDR3 DNA, CDR3 protein. The D gene is left open where the match is weak. Not every row has a clone size; where given, it reads once, few, many or a size class.

>TRBD1|TRBV28|.|TRBJ2-7
TGTGCCAGCAGTTATCCCTTTAAGGGACAGCTCCACGAGCAGTACTTC
CASSYPFKGQLHEQYF
>TRBD1|TRBV5-1|.|TRBJ2-3
TGCGCCAGCAGCTTTGGGACAGGGCTCACAGATACGCAGTATTTT
CASSFGTGLTDTQYF
>TRBD2|TRBV5-1|.|TRBJ2-7
TGCGCCAGCAGCTTGGATGGCGGGAGTATGGACGAGCAGTACTTC
CASSLDGGSMDEQYF
>.|TRBV4-2|.|TRBJ2-1
TGTGCCAGCAGCCAAACTCCTCGGGATATAAACAATGAGCAGTTCTTC
CASSQTPRDINNEQFF
>.|TRBV27|.|TRBJ2-7
TGTGCCAGCCGGGACACTATTTACGAGCAGTACTTC
CASRDTIYEQYF
>TRBD1|TRBV10-3|.|TRBJ1-1
TGTGCCATCAGTACAGCGGACAGGGGGCTCAGTGAAGCTTTCTTT
CAISTADRGLSEAFF
>.|TRBV19|.|TRBJ2-2
TGTGCCAGTAGGGGGGCGTCGGGCGCCAACACCGGGGAGCTGTTTTTT
CASRGASGANTGELFF
>TRBD2|TRBV11-2|.|TRBJ2-1
TGTGCCAGCAGCTTAGGCGGGAGGTGGTACAATGAGCAGTTCTTC
CASSLGGRWYNEQFF
>.|TRBV5-4|few|TRBJ2-1
TGTGCCAGCAGCTTGGGGTCGCGGTCTTCTTACAATGAGCAGTTCTTC
CASSLGSRSSYNEQFF
>.|TRBV5-6|.|TRBJ2-3
TGTGCCAGCAGCTTGACCGGTACAGATACGCAGTATTTT
CASSLTGTDTQYF
>.|TRBV4-2|.|TRBJ1-2
TGTGCCAGCAGCCAAGAGAACAGCTATGGCTACACCTTC
CASSQENSYGYTF
>.|TRBV10-1|.|TRBJ1-2
TGCGCCAGCAGTGGGCCCCAGGAACCCAGATATGGCTACACCTTC
CASSGPQEPRYGYTF
>.|TRBV10-3|.|TRBJ1-2
TGTGCCACCAGCGGGTCGCCCAAAACAAACTATGGCTACACCTTC
CATSGSPKTNYGYTF
>.|TRBV2|.|TRBJ2-5
TGTGCCAGCAGTGAAGGCGAGGAGGGTACCCAGTACTTC
CASSEGEEGTQYF
>.|TRBV9|.|TRBJ1-6
TGTGCCAGCAGCGCACAGGTCGCCGGAATTTCACCCCTCCACTTT
CASSAQVAGISPLHF
>.|TRBV5-1|.|TRBJ2-7
TGCGCCAGCAGCTTACAGCGGGCGTCCTACGAGCAGTACTTC
CASSLQRASYEQYF
>.|TRBV5-6|few|TRBJ1-2
TGTGCCAGCAGCCCCAAGGGAGGGAATGGCTACACCTTC
CASSPKGGNGYTF
>TRBD2|TRBV4-1|.|TRBJ2-1
TGCGCCAGCAGCCAACTGGGACTAGCGGGGGCCGGGTCCTACAATGAGCAGTTCTTC
CASSQLGLAGAGSYNEQFF
>.|TRBV5-1|once|TRBJ1-1
TGCGCCAGCAGCTTGGATGGCCGGGGGAACACTGAAGCTTTCTTT
CASSLDGRGNTEAFF
>.|TRBV6-1|few|TRBJ2-7
TGTGCCACCCGGACTTTACTGGTGGACGAGCAGTACTTC
CATRTLLVDEQYF
>TRBD1|TRBV6-5|.|TRBJ2-7
TGTGCCAGCAGTTACGGACTAGGGACAGGGCCCTACGAGCAGTACTTC
CASSYGLGTGPYEQYF
>.|TRBV28|few|TRBJ1-1
TGTGCCAGCACCCAGGGATTTGAAGCTTTCTTT
CASTQGFEAFF
>TRBD2|TRBV5-1|.|TRBJ2-7
TGCGCCAGCAGCTTGGAGGCTAGCGGGAAGTACGAGCAGTACTTC
CASSLEASGKYEQYF
>TRBD2|TRBV7-8|.|TRBJ2-7
TGTGCCAGCACCAAAGGTAGCGGGAGACACGAGCAGTACTTC
CASTKGSGRHEQYF
>TRBD2|TRBV30|.|TRBJ2-3
TGTGCCTGGAGTGTTGGACTAGCGGAGACAGATACGCAGTATTTT
CAWSVGLAETDTQYF
>TRBD1|TRBV9|.|TRBJ2-7
TGTGCCAGCAGCGTAGGGGCAGGGGGCCTCGAGCAGTACTTC
CASSVGAGGLEQYF
>.|TRBV5-4|.|TRBJ2-5
TGTGCCAGCAGCTTGGCCGGAGAGACCCAGTACTTC
CASSLAGETQYF
>TRBD2|TRBV27|.|TRBJ2-3
TGTGCCAGCAGTTTCTTTCGGGCTAGCGGACTCACAGATACGCAGTATTTT
CASSFFRASGLTDTQYF
>TRBD2|TRBV27|once|TRBJ2-7
TGTGCCAGCACCCAAACCCCGGGGAGCGGGAGCTACGAGCAGTACTTC
CASTQTPGSGSYEQYF
>.|TRBV27|.|TRBJ2-4
TGTGCCAGCTGTCGACAGAGATTAGCCAAAAACATTCAGTACTTC
CASCRQRLAKNIQYF
>TRBD2|TRBV5-1|.|TRBJ2-7
TGCGCCAGCAGCTTAGCGGGAGGCAACGAGCAGTACTTC
CASSLAGGNEQYF
>.|TRBV7-9|.|TRBJ1-2
TGTGCCAGCAGCCTCGGACAGTCTATGAGAGGCTACACCTTC
CASSLGQSMRGYTF
>TRBD2|TRBV28|.|TRBJ2-2
TGTGCCAGCAGGGCCCTAGCGGGAGGTAACACCGGGGAGCTGTTTTTT
CASRALAGGNTGELFF
>TRBD1|TRBV5-1|.|TRBJ2-5
TGCGCCAGCAGCAGGACAGGGTCTACGATCCAAGAGACCCAGTACTTC
CASSRTGSTIQETQYF
>.|TRBV29-1|.|TRBJ2-1
TGCAGCGTTGACCGGGGATACAATGAGCAGTTCTTC
CSVDRGYNEQFF
>.|TRBV6-5|.|TRBJ2-7
TGTGCCAGCAGCCCAAACTCCTACGAGCAGTACTTC
CASSPNSYEQYF
>TRBD2|TRBV29-1|.|TRBJ2-1
TGCAGCGTGGATGGGACTAGCGGGAGGGGTGTCAATGAGCAGTTCTTC
CSVDGTSGRGVNEQFF
>TRBD1|TRBV28|once|TRBJ1-5
TGTGCCAGCAGCGGACAGGGAATTGGTAGCAATCAGCCCCAGCATTTT
CASSGQGIGSNQPQHF
>TRBD1|TRBV5-1|.|TRBJ1-1
TGCGCCAGCAGCTTGGCTCAGGGGGAGCAAGCTTTCTTT
CASSLAQGEQAFF
>TRBD1|TRBV11-2|.|TRBJ2-7
TGTGCCAGCAGCTTAGGGGCAGGGGGCTACGAGCAGTACTTC
CASSLGAGGYEQYF
>.|TRBV5-1|once|TRBJ1-6
TGCGCCAGCAGCTTCGCAGGGACTTATTCACCCCTCCACTTT
CASSFAGTYSPLHF
>.|TRBV6-6|.|TRBJ1-3
TGTGCCAGCAGTCCGGGGTTCCCTGGGAACACCATATATTTT
CASSPGFPGNTIYF
>TRBD1|TRBV19|.|TRBJ1-4
TGTGCCAGTAGTAAAGAGACAGGGGATGGAAAACTGTTTTTT
CASSKETGDGKLFF
>.|TRBV14|.|TRBJ2-5
TGTGCCAGCAGCGTCGTCGGAGGGGAGACCCAGTACTTC
CASSVVGGETQYF
>.|TRBV5-1|.|TRBJ2-3
TGCGCCAGCAGCTTGGACACCTTCTCTAGCACAGATACGCAGTATTTT
CASSLDTFSSTDTQYF
>TRBD2|TRBV6-5|.|TRBJ2-3
TGTGCCAGCAGTTACAGACTAGCGGGAGGGCCAGGTACGCAGTATTTT
CASSYRLAGGPGTQYF
>TRBD2|TRBV7-9|.|TRBJ2-7
TGTGCCAGCAGCTTAGCCGGGACTAGCGTGAACGAGCAGTACTTC
CASSLAGTSVNEQYF
>.|TRBV21-1|many|TRBJ2-7
TGTGCCAGCAGCAAAGAGCACCTAGCCTACGAGCAGTACTTC
CASSKEHLAYEQYF
>.|TRBV5-3|.|TRBJ1-1
TGTGCCAGAAGCCCCAGAGACAGGCTTGGGACTGAAGCTTTCTTT
CARSPRDRLGTEAFF
>TRBD2|TRBV4-1|.|TRBJ2-1
TGCGCCAGCAGCCAGCATCCTAGCGGGAGGTCCTACAATGAGCAGTTCTTC
CASSQHPSGRSYNEQFF
>.|TRBV7-9|few|TRBJ2-6
TGTGCCAGCAGCTTAACGCGGGGCCACAACGTCCTGACTTTC
CASSLTRGHNVLTF
>.|TRBV2|.|TRBJ2-7
TGTGCCAGCAGTGAAGGGACATTCCTACGTGGGCAGTACTTC
CASSEGTFLRGQYF
>TRBD2|TRBV2|.|TRBJ2-1
TGTGCCGAGACTAGCGGGCCTTGGAATGAGCAGTTCTTC
CAETSGPWNEQFF
>TRBD1|TRBV28|.|TRBJ1-5
TGTGCCAGCAGTTACCCCGGACAGGGTTGGAATCAGCCCCAGCATTTT
CASSYPGQGWNQPQHF
>.|TRBV4-1|.|TRBJ2-7
TGCGCCAGCAGCCAAGAGGCCAGAAATTACGAGCAGTACTTC
CASSQEARNYEQYF
>.|TRBV6-6|.|TRBJ1-4
TGTGCCGGGAAACAGGGTACTAATGAAAAACTGTTTTTT
CAGKQGTNEKLFF
>TRBD2|TRBV2|.|TRBJ2-7
TGTGCCAGGGGCGGGAGGGCCGGGGGCGAGCAGTACTTC
CARGGRAGGEQYF
>TRBD2|TRBV2|.|TRBJ2-2
TGTGCCAGCAGTTCACTAGCGGGCCTCACCGGGGAGCTGTTTTTT
CASSSLAGLTGELFF
>TRBD1|TRBV6-5|.|TRBJ1-2
TGTGCCAGCAGTTACTCGGACAGGGGGCTAGGTGGCTACACCTTC
CASSYSDRGLGGYTF